This T cell receptor beta chain originates from a study of tumor T cells in aggressive B-cell lymphoma. The V segment lost 2 bases and the J segment 4 bases; nucleotides outside the gene matches: 2. The V gene's germline CDR1 is MNHEY and CDR2 SMNVEV (reference sequence). This CDR3 has 14 residues. The table came from immunoSEQ multiplex PCR; TCRdb's copy has only in-frame clones and leaves some out. This table holds about 5,600 clones, approximately 79% found once. The J gene is TRBJ2-1, the V gene TRBV27; 7 bases match TRBD2. Sequencing was carried out using tumor tissue. This clonotype was sampled from an adult with diffuse large B cell lymphoma. In DNA form, the CDR3 reads TGTGCCAGCAGTTTAGGCGGGAGTTACAATGAGCAGTTCTTC. Residues: CASSLGGSYNEQFF.